A single sample gave rise to the 3 T cell receptor beta chains below, sequenced in a study of blood T cells in healthy people across ages. Combining a sample-barcoded 5' primer with a J-beta primer mix, a second PCR ran for roughly 6 to 11 cycles. TCRdb processed the 5' RACE reads anew with MiXCR; each CDR3 protein has one entry. The sample holds 650,000 to 1,000,000 distinct CDR3 sequences, about 47% seen once. Sequencing was done on a sample of blood. The receptor set was obtained from a man at least 80 years old in good health.

This clonotype was seen many times. The J gene is TRBJ2-3, the V gene TRBV7-8, with 7 positions matching TRBD2. The CDR3 runs 18 residues. After removal of 0 bases from V and 6 bases from J, the junction contained 15 bases not matched to a gene. Germline values: CDR1 SGHVS, CDR2 FQNEAQ. The CDR3 here is CASSLALSSGLLGDTQYF. CDR3 DNA: TGTGCCAGCAGCTTAGCCCTTTCTAGCGGCCTCCTTGGGGATACGCAGTATTTT.

This clonotype was detected a few times. The V call is TRBV20-1, the J call TRBJ2-3; 9 nucleotides match TRBD2. The CDR3 has 15 amino acids. In germline, CDR1 is DFQATT, CDR2 SNEGSKA (reference sequence). V dropped 3 bases and J dropped 2; count of bases not matched to a gene: 6. The CDR3 loop reads CSARNAGGNTDTQYF. Written as DNA, the CDR3 is TGCAGTGCTAGGAACGCGGGAGGGAACACAGATACGCAGTATTTT.

This clonotype was seen a few times. This chain uses TRBV5-1 with TRBJ1-2, with a possible D match to TRBD1 (5 bases). This CDR3 has 13 amino acids. Germline V gives CDR1 SGHRS, CDR2 YFSETQ. Trimming removed 4 bases from V and 8 bases from J, with 15 bases in between. This CDR3 is CASSPESRGGYTF. CDR3 DNA: TGCGCCAGCAGCCCCGAATCCCGGGGGGGCTACACCTTC.